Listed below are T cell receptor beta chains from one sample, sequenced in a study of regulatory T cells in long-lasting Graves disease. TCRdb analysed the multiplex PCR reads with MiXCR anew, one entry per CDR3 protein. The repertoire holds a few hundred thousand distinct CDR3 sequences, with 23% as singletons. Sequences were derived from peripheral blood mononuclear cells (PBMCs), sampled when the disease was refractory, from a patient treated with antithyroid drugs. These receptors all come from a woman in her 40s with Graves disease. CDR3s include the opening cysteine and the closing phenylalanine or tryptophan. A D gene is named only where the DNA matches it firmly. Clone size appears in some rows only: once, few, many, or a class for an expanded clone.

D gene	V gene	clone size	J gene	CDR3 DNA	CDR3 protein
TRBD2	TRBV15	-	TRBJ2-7	TGTGCCACCAGCAGACTAGCGGGAGGGTACTACGAGCAGTACTTC	CATSRLAGGYYEQYF
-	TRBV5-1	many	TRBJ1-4	TGCGCCAGCAGCTTGCCGACGGAATCCAACTTTAATGAAAAACTGTTTTTT	CASSLPTESNFNEKLFF
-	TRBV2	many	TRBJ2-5	TGTGCCAGCATTCCCGGACGGGTGCAAGAGACCCAGTACTTC	CASIPGRVQETQYF
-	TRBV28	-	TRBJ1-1	TGTGCCAGCAGCCGAGGAAGGGGAGACTGCGGAGCTTTCTTT	CASSRGRGDCGAFF
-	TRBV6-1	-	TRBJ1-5	TGTGCCAGCAGCAGGGATGCGGGCCAGCCCCAGCATTTT	CASSRDAGQPQHF
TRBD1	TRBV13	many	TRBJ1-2	TGTGCCAGCAGCAGCCCAGGGGGCAACTATGGCTACACCTTC	CASSSPGGNYGYTF
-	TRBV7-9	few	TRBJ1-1	TGTGCCAGCAGCCGAGACCACACTGAAGCTTTCTTT	CASSRDHTEAFF
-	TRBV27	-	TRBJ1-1	TGTGCCAGCAAAATGGGCCGGGGGAACACTGAAGCTTTCTTT	CASKMGRGNTEAFF
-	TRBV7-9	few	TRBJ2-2	TGTGCCAGCAGCTTTGACCACACCGGGGAGCTGTTTTTT	CASSFDHTGELFF
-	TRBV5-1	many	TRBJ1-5	TGCGCCAGCAGCTTGGAAGGTAATAGCAATCAGCCCCAGCATTTT	CASSLEGNSNQPQHF
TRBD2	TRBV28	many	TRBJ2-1	TGTGCCAGCAGTTCCTTAAAGCGGGAGGGTAACAATGAGCAGTTCTTC	CASSSLKREGNNEQFF
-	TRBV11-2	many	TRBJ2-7	TGTGCCAGCAGCTTAGGTGTGGGGTACGAGCAGTACTTC	CASSLGVGYEQYF
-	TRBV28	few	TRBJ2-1	TGTGCCAGCAGTACAAATGCCAGGGTGGTCGGCAATGAGCAGTTCTTC	CASSTNARVVGNEQFF
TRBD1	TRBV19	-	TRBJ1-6	TGTGCCAGTAGTCGGACAGGGAGGCTCCATAATTCACCCCTCCACTTT	CASSRTGRLHNSPLHF
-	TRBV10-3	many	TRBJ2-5	TGTGCCATCAGTGGGGGAGAGGGCGAGACCCAGTACTTC	CAISGGEGETQYF
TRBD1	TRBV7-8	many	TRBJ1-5	TGTGCCAGCAGCCTGCTCTTGGGACAGGGAGATCAGCCCCAGCATTTT	CASSLLLGQGDQPQHF
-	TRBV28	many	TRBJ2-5	TGTGCCAGCAGTTTTGGGGAAGAGACCCAGTACTTC	CASSFGEETQYF
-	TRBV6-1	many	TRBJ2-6	TGTGCCAGCATGAGAGGCCTTCACTCTGGGGCCAACGTCCTGACTTTC	CASMRGLHSGANVLTF
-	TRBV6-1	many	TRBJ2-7	TGTGCCAGCAGGCTTAGCGGCTCCTACGAGCAGTACTTC	CASRLSGSYEQYF
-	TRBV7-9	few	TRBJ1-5	TGTGCCAGCAGCTTGGCGACTGATCAGCCCCAGCATTTT	CASSLATDQPQHF
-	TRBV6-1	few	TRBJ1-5	TGTGCCAGCAGGGAGACAGTTAGCAATCAGCCCCAGCATTTT	CASRETVSNQPQHF
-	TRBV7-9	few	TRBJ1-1	TGTGCCAGCAGCAAAGAGGGACATACGAACACTGAAGCTTTCTTT	CASSKEGHTNTEAFF
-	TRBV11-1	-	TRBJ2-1	TGTGCCAGCAGCTTTCCCAGATACAATGAGCAGTTCTTC	CASSFPRYNEQFF
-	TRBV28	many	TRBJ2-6	TGTGCCAGCAGTTTCTCTGGGGCCAACGTCCTGACTTTC	CASSFSGANVLTF
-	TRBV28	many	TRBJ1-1	TGTGCCAGCAGTCCTCCCCCCATGGGAAGCACTGAAGCTTTCTTT	CASSPPPMGSTEAFF
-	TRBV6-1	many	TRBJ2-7	TGTGCCAGCAGTCCCCCTAACGAACGGCTACACTACGAGCAGTACTTC	CASSPPNERLHYEQYF
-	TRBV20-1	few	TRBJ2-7	TGCAGTGCTGGGGACACAACCTACGAGCAGTACTTC	CSAGDTTYEQYF
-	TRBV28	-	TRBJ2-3	TGTGCCAGCAGCCAGTTCTCCTGGCGGGTTAAAACAGATACGCAGTATTTT	CASSQFSWRVKTDTQYF
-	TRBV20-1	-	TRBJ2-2	TGCAGTGCCGGACTGAGGGGGTACACCGGGGAGCTGTTTTTT	CSAGLRGYTGELFF
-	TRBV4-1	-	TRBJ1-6	TGCGCCAGCTCAGAAGGGCGTTCACCCCTCCACTTT	CASSEGRSPLHF
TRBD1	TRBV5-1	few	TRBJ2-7	TGCGCCAGCAGCCAAGGACAGGTATCCCCCTACGAGCAGTACTTC	CASSQGQVSPYEQYF
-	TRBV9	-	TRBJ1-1	TGTGCCAGCAGCGTAGTCTCGGCGAACACTGAAGCTTTCTTT	CASSVVSANTEAFF
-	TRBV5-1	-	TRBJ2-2	TGCGCCAGTGGGTGGACCGGGGAGCTGTTTTTT	CASGWTGELFF
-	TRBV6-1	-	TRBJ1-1	TGTGCCAGCACCGACCGACTTCACACTGAAGCTTTCTTT	CASTDRLHTEAFF
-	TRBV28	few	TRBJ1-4	TGTGCCAGCAGTTTTTCGTCGCGCGGGGGCAGGTCGCGTGAAAAACTGTTTTTT	CASSFSSRGGRSREKLFF
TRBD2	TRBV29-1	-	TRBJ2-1	TGCAGCGTTGGTAGCGGGAGTGGGAATGAGCAGTTCTTC	CSVGSGSGNEQFF
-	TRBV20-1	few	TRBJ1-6	TGCAGTGCTAGGGTGCAGAGCTCCTATAATTCACCCCTCCACTTT	CSARVQSSYNSPLHF
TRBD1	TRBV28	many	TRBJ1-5	TGTGCCAGCAGTTTGAAGGGACAGGGGCATCAGCCCCAGCATTTT	CASSLKGQGHQPQHF
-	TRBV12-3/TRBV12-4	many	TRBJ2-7	TGTGCCAGCAGTTCGACGGGGATCTCAACCTACGAGCAGTACTTC	CASSSTGISTYEQYF
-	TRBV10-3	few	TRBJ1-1	TGTGCCATCACCCCCAGTTCTGGCACTGAAGCTTTCTTT	CAITPSSGTEAFF
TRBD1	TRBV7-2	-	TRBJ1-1	TGTGCCAGCAACAGACAGGGAGGGAACACTGGAGCTTTCTTT	CASNRQGGNTGAFF
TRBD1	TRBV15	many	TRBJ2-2	TGTGCCACCAGCGTTAGGGGGCTCTTGGCCGGGGAGCTGTTTTTT	CATSVRGLLAGELFF
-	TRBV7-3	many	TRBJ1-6	TGTGCCAGCAGCTCAGGACGGGGGCGGAATTCACCCCTCCACTTT	CASSSGRGRNSPLHF
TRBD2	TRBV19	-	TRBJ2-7	TGTGCCAGTAGTACCCCGGGACTAGACTACGAGCAGTACTTC	CASSTPGLDYEQYF
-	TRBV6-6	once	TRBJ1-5	TGTGCCAGCAGTTACTCGGCGTACAATCAGCTCCAGCATTTT	CASSYSAYNQLQHF
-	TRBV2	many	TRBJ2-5	TGTGCCAGCACTTTCGACGGGACACCTCAAGAGACCCAGTACTTC	CASTFDGTPQETQYF
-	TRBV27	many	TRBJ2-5	TGTGCCAGCAGGGGGCTCCAAGAGACCCAGTACTTC	CASRGLQETQYF
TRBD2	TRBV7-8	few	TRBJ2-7	TGTGCCAGCAGCCATGAACTAGCGGGAGTTGAGCAGTACTTC	CASSHELAGVEQYF
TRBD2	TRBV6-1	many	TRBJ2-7	TGTGCCAGCAGTGGTAGCGGGAGTACCTACGAGCAGTACTTC	CASSGSGSTYEQYF